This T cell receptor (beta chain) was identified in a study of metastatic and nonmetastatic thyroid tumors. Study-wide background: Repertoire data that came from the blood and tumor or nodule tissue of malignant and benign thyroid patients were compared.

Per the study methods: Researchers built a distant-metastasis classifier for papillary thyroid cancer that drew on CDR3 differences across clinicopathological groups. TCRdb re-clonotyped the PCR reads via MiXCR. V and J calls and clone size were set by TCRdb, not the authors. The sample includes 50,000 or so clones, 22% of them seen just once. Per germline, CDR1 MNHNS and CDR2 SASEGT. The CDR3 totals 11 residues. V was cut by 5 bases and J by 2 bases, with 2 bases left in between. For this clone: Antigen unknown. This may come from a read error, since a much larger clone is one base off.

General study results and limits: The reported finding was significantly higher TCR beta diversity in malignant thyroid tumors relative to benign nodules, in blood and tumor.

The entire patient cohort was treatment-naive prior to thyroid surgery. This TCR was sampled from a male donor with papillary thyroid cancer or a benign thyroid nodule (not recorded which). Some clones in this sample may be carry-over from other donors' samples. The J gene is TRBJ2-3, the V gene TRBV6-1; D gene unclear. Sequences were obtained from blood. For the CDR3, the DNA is TGTGCCAGCAGTCTCACAGATACGCAGTATTTT. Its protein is CASSLTDTQYF.